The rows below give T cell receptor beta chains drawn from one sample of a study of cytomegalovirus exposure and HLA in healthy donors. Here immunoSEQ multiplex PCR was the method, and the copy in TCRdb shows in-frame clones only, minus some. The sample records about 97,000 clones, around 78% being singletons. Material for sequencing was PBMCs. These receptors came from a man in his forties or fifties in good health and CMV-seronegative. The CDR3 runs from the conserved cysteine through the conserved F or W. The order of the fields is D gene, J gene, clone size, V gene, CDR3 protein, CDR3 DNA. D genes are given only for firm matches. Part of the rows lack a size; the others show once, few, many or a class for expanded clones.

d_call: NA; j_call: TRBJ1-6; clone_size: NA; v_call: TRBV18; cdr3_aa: CASSPPPGHLILNSPLHF; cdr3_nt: TGTGCCAGCTCACCCCCTCCGGGACACCTGATCTTAAATTCACCCCTCCACTTT
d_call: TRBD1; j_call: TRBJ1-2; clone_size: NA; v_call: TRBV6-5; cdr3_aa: CASSQTGARNYGYTF; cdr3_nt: TGTGCCAGCAGTCAGACAGGGGCCCGTAACTATGGCTACACCTTC
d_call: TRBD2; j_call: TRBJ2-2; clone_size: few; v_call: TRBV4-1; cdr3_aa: CASSLIAGAGTGELFF; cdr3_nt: TGCGCCAGCAGCCTGATAGCGGGGGCGGGAACCGGGGAGCTGTTTTTT
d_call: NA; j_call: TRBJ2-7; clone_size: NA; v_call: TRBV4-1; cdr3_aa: CASSLEAPINLGEQYF; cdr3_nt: TGCGCCAGCAGCCTGGAGGCCCCCATAAACCTCGGCGAGCAGTACTTC
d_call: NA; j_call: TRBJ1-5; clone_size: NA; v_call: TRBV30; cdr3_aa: CAWSGEEGQPQHF; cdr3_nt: TGTGCCTGGAGCGGTGAAGAGGGTCAGCCCCAGCATTTT
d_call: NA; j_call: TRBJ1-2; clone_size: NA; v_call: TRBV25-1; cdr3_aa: CASSEWGRAYGYTF; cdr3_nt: TGTGCCAGCAGTGAATGGGGCAGGGCCTATGGCTACACCTTC
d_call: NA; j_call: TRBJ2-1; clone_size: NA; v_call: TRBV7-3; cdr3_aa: CASSLNSGPYNEQFF; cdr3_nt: TGTGCCAGCAGCTTAAATTCAGGGCCCTACAATGAGCAGTTCTTC
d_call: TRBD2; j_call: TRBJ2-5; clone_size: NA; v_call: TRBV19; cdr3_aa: CASTRRGSGGQETQYF; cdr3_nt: TGTGCCAGTACCAGACGGGGTAGCGGGGGCCAAGAGACCCAGTACTTC
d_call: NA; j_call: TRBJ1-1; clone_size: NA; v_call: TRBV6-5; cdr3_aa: CASSYTQRGEAFF; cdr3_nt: TGTGCCAGCAGTTACACACAAAGGGGTGAAGCTTTCTTT
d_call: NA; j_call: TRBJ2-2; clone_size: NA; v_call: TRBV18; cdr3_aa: CASSPLPGDGELFF; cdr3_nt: TGTGCCAGCTCACCACTCCCAGGGGACGGGGAGCTGTTTTTT